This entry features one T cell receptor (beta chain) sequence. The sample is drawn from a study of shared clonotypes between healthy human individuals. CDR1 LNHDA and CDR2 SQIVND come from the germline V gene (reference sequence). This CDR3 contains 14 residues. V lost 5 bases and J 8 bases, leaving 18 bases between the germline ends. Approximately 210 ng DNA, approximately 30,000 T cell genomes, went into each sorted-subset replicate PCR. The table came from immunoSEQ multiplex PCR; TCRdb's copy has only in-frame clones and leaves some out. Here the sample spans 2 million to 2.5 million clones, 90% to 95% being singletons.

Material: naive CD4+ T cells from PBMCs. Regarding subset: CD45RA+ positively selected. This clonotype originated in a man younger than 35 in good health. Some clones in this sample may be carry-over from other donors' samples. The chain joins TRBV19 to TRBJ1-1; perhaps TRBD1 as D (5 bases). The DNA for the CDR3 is TGTGCCAGTAGTCCAGCCGTCGGGGGATGGGAAGCTTTCTTT. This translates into CASSPAVGGWEAFF.